This T cell receptor beta chain was captured by sequencing in a study of control samples from healthy donors and cancer patients. CDR3 size: 14 residues. Germline loops: CDR1 MGHDK, CDR2 SYGVNS. V lost 3 bases to trimming and J lost 4 bases; unmatched junction nucleotides: 6. Only in-frame clones appear in the TCRdb table, and some are missing; sequencing was by immunoSEQ multiplex PCR. The sample contains about 98,000 clones, about four fifths of which appear only once. Sequenced: blood. This sequence joins TRBV25-1 and TRBJ2-7, with TRBD1 matching over 7 bases. The receptor's source is a man in his fifties or sixties in good health. The CDR3: CASSDFDREYEQYF. The CDR3 DNA sequence: TGTGCCAGCAGTGACTTCGACAGGGAATACGAGCAGTACTTC.